This section outlines one T cell receptor beta chain sequence together with its context. Antigen unknown. V was clipped by 1 base and J by 12 bases, with 20 bases between them. CDR1 is SGHNT, CDR2 YYREEE, per germline (reference sequence). This CDR3 region has 16 residues. The entry originates in a study of T-cell memory formation after mild COVID-19. Broader study findings: Mostly located in CM and EM were contracting CD4+ clones, with contracting CD8+ clones located in EMRA.

TCRdb used MiXCR to reprocess the 5' RACE reads, holding one entry per CDR3 protein. The sample yields 380,000 or so distinct CDR3 sequences, approximately 15% seen once. J is TRBJ1-6 and V is TRBV5-4; D is unclear. What was sequenced was PBMCs or a T cell subset sorted from them (not recorded which). This TCR was sampled from a man between 18 and 29 years old who had mild COVID-19 (a few samples of this study predate the infection). Cell type and time point are not known. CDR3 DNA: TGTGCCAGCAGCTTGAACGCGGGATACGCACCCTTACCCCTCCACTTT. This codes for CASSLNAGYAPLPLHF.